Shown below are 13 T cell receptor beta chains from a single sample sequenced in a study of neoadjuvant anti-PD-1 for oral cavity cancer. Indicated time point: after neoadjuvant nivolumab, at surgical resection. The data were produced by immunoSEQ multiplex PCR, yet TCRdb's version contains in-frame clones alone and is incomplete. The table lists roughly 36,000 clones, about 36% of them singletons. Sequenced here: tumor tissue, sampled after nivolumab (anti-PD-1) treatment. These receptors came from a person aged 35 to 85 with oral cavity squamous cell carcinoma.

The chain carries TRBV27 and TRBJ2-7, with TRBD2 matching over 11 bases. V lost 7 bases and J lost 6; bases outside the gene matches: 8. CDR3 length: 14 residues. Germline loops: CDR1 MNHEY, CDR2 SMNVEV (reference sequence). The CDR3 DNA sequence: TGTGCCAGCACTGAGACTAGCGGGAACCCCGAGCAGTACTTC. It codes for CASTETSGNPEQYF.

The chain couples TRBV27 to TRBJ2-3; D gene uncertain. Germline CDR1 MNHEY, CDR2 SMNVEV (reference sequence). Trimming shortened V by 5 bases and J by 7 bases, and 22 bases separated the two germline ends. This CDR3 spans 16 amino acids. The CDR3 DNA is TGTGCCAGCAGTCCCGGGTCCGTCTTACCGCCGAATACGCAGTATTTT. Amino acid sequence: CASSPGSVLPPNTQYF.

This chain connects TRBV7-6 to TRBJ2-5; 7 bases fit TRBD1. The length of the CDR3 is 14 residues. In germline, CDR1 is SGHVS, CDR2 FNYEAQ. V gave up 5 bases and J gave up 4 bases; unmatched junction bases: 7. The CDR3 nucleotides read TGTGCCAGCAGCCCTACAGGGGTAGGAGAGACCCAGTACTTC. Translated: CASSPTGVGETQYF.

This clone was seen at least ten times. The J gene is TRBJ1-1, the V gene TRBV20-1, with D unresolved. The length of the CDR3 is 11 residues. V lost 6 bases, J lost 1 base, and 6 bases lay in between. Germline assignment: CDR1 DFQATT and CDR2 SNEGSKA (reference sequence). The CDR3, as DNA: TGCAGTGCGCTTGCGAACACTGAAGCTTTCTTT. Translated, it gives CSALANTEAFF.

V gene TRBV6-5 combines with J gene TRBJ2-1; D unresolved. V was cut by 0 bases and J by 2 bases, with 5 bases left in between. The germline V gene has CDR1 MNHEY and CDR2 SVGAGI. This CDR3 comprises 14 residues. This CDR3 is CASSYSIAYNEQFF. As DNA, the CDR3 is TGTGCCAGCAGTTACTCGATCGCCTACAATGAGCAGTTCTTC.

The V and J genes are TRBV6-6 and TRBJ1-3, with D possibly matching TRBD1 (6 bases). Germline CDR1 MNHNY, CDR2 SVGAGI (reference sequence). V lost 6 bases to trimming and J lost 0 bases, with 12 bases between them. The length of the CDR3 is 15 residues. This CDR3 reads CASRNRDLSGNTIYF. CDR3 bases: TGTGCCAGCAGAAACAGGGACCTCTCTGGAAACACCATATATTTT.

This rearrangement joins TRBV18 to TRBJ1-2; possible D gene TRBD1, 5 bases. This CDR3 contains 14 residues. Deletions cut 4 bases from V and 5 bases from J, with 14 bases between. Germline V gene sequence: CDR1 KGHSH, CDR2 LQKENI. This chain's CDR3 is CASSLDRGIYGYTF. The CDR3 DNA reads TGTGCCAGCTCACTCGACCGGGGGATTTATGGCTACACCTTC.

Points on this clone: This may be a read error: a much more frequent sequence differs by one nucleotide. The chain joins TRBV7-2 to TRBJ2-3; 9 nucleotides match TRBD1. Germline assignment: CDR1 SGHTA and CDR2 FQGNSA. V trimming: 3 bases; J trimming: 3 bases; junction bases outside the gene matches: 7. The CDR3 runs to 16 residues. The CDR3, as DNA: TGTGCCAGCAGCTTGGACAGTGGGACAGGGACAGATACGCAGTATTTT. Translating gives CASSLDSGTGTDTQYF.

This chain connects TRBV5-4 to TRBJ1-1; no definite D call. CDR1 is SGHNT, CDR2 YYREEE, per germline (reference sequence). This CDR3 comprises 14 residues. Trimming shortened V by 0 bases and J by 4 bases, and 10 bases separated the two germline ends. The CDR3 sequence is CASSLGSTGTEAFF. The CDR3 DNA reads TGTGCCAGCAGCTTGGGCTCTACGGGCACTGAAGCTTTCTTT.

This chain links TRBV6-1 with TRBJ1-1; the D is unclear. Trimming took off 0 bases at V and 3 bases at J, with 14 bases between the two ends. Germline V gene lookup returns CDR1 MNHNS and CDR2 SASEGT. The CDR3 has 16 residues. In nucleotides, the CDR3 is TGTGCCAGCAGTGAAGCGCTCGGAGGTAGGGACACTGAAGCTTTCTTT. Translated: CASSEALGGRDTEAFF.

This clone was seen only once. V is TRBV28 and J is TRBJ1-2, with a tentative D call TRBD1 (6 bases). V lost 3 bases, J lost 6 bases, and 14 bases lay in between. Germline V gene data show CDR1 as MDHEN and CDR2 as SYDVKM. CDR3 size: 14 residues. CDR3 sequence (DNA): TGTGCCAGCAGTTTCGTGCGGACAGAAGATGGCTACACCTTC. It encodes CASSFVRTEDGYTF.

The chain combines TRBV7-3 with TRBJ2-7; 8 nucleotides match TRBD2. This CDR3 has 16 residues. The trim removed 2 bases at V and 2 bases at J, leaving 8 bases unmatched. Looked up from germline, CDR1 is SGHTA and CDR2 is FQGTGA. CDR3 residues: CASSLVASGFTYEQYF. In nucleotides, the CDR3 is TGTGCCAGCAGCTTAGTGGCTAGCGGGTTCACCTACGAGCAGTACTTC.

This clone showed up many times. This chain connects TRBV20-1 to TRBJ1-2; D not certain. Between the trimmed V and J ends, which lost 6 bases and 0 bases, there was a span of 5 bases. CDR3 length: 11 residues. The germline gives CDR1 DFQATT, CDR2 SNEGSKA (reference sequence). CDR3 nucleotide sequence: TGCAGTGCAGTCCCTAACTATGGCTACACCTTC. Translated: CSAVPNYGYTF.